The clone carrying this TCR beta chain was counted between two and nine times. Its target is unknown. CDR3 length: 12 residues. The ends were cut back, 0 bases at V and 9 bases at J, with 9 bases in the middle. From germline, CDR1 is SQVTM and CDR2 ANQGSEA. Positive CCR7 selection of CD45RO-negative cells yielded the naive CD8 cells, and terminally differentiated effector memory CD45RA+ cells were excluded. Donors were healthy HIV-negative adults without recently reported acute infections or vaccinations. This entry belongs to a study of shared clonotypes between healthy human individuals. Overall study findings and caveats: When compared with the clonotypes that were shared by all four sorted-subset donors, the non-shared clonotypes turned out to have lower generation probabilities.

The repertoire was sequenced with immunoSEQ multiplex PCR; TCRdb's copy has only in-frame clones and lacks some. The table lists millions of clones, approximately 94% of them singletons. Sequenced sample: naive CD8+ T cells from PBMCs. This rearrangement joins TRBV29-1 to TRBJ1-5; D gene uncertain. The sequence derives from a man between 18 and 29 years old in good health. Some clones in this sample may be carry-over from other donors' samples. The CDR3 protein is CSVEDEGRPQHF. CDR3 in DNA: TGCAGCGTTGAAGATGAAGGGAGGCCCCAGCATTTT.